The T cell receptor (beta chain) described here comes from a study of monozygotic twins with cystic fibrosis. The method was immunoSEQ multiplex PCR; TCRdb's version includes in-frame clones alone and lacks a portion of them. The repertoire includes tens of thousands of clones, approximately 90% of them detected once, and 1% to 1.5% sits in the top ten. The CDR3 spans 18 residues. Per germline, CDR1 MRHNA and CDR2 SNTAGT. V lost 2 bases, J lost 8 bases, and 24 bases lay in between. The genes are TRBV6-4 and TRBJ1-4; TRBD1 is a possible D gene (5 bases). Sequences were obtained from blood. The sequence derives from a woman between 25 and 40 years old with cystic fibrosis. The DNA of the CDR3 is TGTGCCAGCAGTGACCATCGGGACTCGGGGGAGATCGGGGAAAAACTGTTTTTT. Its translation: CASSDHRDSGEIGEKLFF.